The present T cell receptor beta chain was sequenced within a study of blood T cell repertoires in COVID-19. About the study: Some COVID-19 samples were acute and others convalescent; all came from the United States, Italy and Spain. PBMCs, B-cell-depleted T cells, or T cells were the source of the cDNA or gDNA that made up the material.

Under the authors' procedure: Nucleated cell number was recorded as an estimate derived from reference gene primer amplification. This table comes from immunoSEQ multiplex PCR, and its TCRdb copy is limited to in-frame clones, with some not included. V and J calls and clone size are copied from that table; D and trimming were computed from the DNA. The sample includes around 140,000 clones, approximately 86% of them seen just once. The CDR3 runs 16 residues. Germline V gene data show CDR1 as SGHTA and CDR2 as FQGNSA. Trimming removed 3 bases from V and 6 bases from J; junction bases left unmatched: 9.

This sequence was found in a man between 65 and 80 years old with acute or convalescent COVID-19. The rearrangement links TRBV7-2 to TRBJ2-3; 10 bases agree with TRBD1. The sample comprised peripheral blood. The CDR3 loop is CASSFPGQGFTDTQYF. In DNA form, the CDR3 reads TGTGCCAGCAGCTTTCCGGGACAGGGGTTTACGGATACGCAGTATTTT.